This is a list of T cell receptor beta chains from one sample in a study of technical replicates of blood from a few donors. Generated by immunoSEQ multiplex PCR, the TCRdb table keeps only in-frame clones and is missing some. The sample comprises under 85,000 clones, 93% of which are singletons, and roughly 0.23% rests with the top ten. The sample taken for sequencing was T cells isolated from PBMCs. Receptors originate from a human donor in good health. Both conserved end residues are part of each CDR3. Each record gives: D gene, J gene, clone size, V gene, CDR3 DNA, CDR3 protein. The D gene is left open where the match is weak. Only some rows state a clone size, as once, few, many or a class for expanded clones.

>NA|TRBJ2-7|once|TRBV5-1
TGCGCCAGCAGCTATACAGGGGCTAGCGCCTACGAGCAGTACTTC
CASSYTGASAYEQYF
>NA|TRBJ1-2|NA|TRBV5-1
TGCGCCAGCAGCTTGGCGACAGACTATGGCTACACCTTC
CASSLATDYGYTF
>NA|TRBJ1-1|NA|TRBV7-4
TGTGCCAGGGAGGAGGAAGCTTTCTTT
CAREEEAFF
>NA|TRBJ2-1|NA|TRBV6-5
TGTGCCAGCAGTCCACTGAGAGGTGAGCAGTTCTTC
CASSPLRGEQFF
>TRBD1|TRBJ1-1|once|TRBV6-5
TGTGCCAGCAGCTTCGACAGGGGAGGGGGCACTGAAGCTTTCTTT
CASSFDRGGGTEAFF
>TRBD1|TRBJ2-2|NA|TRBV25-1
TGTGCCAGCAGTGATCGCTCCGGGACAGGGTGGTCCGGGGAGCTGTTTTTT
CASSDRSGTGWSGELFF
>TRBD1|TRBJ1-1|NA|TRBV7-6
TGTGCCAGCAGCTTTTCAGGGGGTGTCTCTGAAGCTTTCTTT
CASSFSGGVSEAFF
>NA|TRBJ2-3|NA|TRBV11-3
TGTGCCAGCAGCTTAGCCGGCACAGATACGCAGTATTTT
CASSLAGTDTQYF
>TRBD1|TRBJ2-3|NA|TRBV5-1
TGCGCCAGCAGCCCGGACAGGGGCGAAGGGACAGATACGCAGTATTTT
CASSPDRGEGTDTQYF
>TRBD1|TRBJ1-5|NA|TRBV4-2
TGTGCCAGCAGCCCACAGGGGCCCGATCAGCCCCAGCATTTT
CASSPQGPDQPQHF
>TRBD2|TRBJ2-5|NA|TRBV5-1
TGCGCCAGCAGCTTGGGGATAGCGGGAGCCGGAGAGACCCAGTACTTC
CASSLGIAGAGETQYF
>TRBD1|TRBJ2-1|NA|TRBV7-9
TGTGCCAGCAGACAAACGAAGGGGGCGGGCTACAATGAGCAGTTCTTC
CASRQTKGAGYNEQFF
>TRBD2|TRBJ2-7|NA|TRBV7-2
TGTGCCAGCAGCTTAGCCGGGGGGGCCAACGAGCAGTACTTC
CASSLAGGANEQYF
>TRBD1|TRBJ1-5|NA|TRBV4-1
TGCGCCAGCAGCCTCGAGCCCGGGACAGCTCAGCCCCAGCATTTT
CASSLEPGTAQPQHF
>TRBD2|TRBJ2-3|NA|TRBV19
TGTGCCAGTAGTATAGGGGCTAGCGGGCCTCCTAGCACAGATACGCAGTATTTT
CASSIGASGPPSTDTQYF
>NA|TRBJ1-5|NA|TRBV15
TGTGCCACCAGCAGAGTCCGCGAAGCCGTTCTTATGGCCCAGCATTTT
CATSRVREAVLMAQHF
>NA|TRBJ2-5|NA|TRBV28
TGTGCCAGCAGTTCGCAAGAGACCCAGTACTTC
CASSSQETQYF
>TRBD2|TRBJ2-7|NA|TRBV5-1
TGCGCCAGCAGCCTCCGGGACTACCCCTACGAGCAGTACTTC
CASSLRDYPYEQYF
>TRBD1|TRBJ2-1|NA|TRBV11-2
TGTGCCAGCAGCTCGGAGACCGGGACAGGCTATAAGCAGTTCTTC
CASSSETGTGYKQFF
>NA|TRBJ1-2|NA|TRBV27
TGTGCCAGCAGTTTATGGGGGCCGGAGGGCTACACCTTC
CASSLWGPEGYTF
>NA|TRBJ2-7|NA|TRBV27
TGTGCCAGCAGTTTTTTCGTAGGGGGCTCCTACGAGCAGTACTTC
CASSFFVGGSYEQYF
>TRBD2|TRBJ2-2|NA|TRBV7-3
TGTGCCAGCAGCTTAACTAGCGGGGGGCGTGCCGGGGAGCTGTTTTTT
CASSLTSGGRAGELFF
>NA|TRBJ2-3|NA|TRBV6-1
TGTGCCTTGGAAGGGGTATCGGGCACAGATACGCAGTATTTT
CALEGVSGTDTQYF
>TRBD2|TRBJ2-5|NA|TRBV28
TGTGCCAGCATCTTAGCGGGAGGAGGAGAGACCCAGTACTTC
CASILAGGGETQYF
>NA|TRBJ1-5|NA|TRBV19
TGTGCCAGTACCGCCCGTCAGAATTCGGGAAAAGGGACTAACCGGCCCCAGCATTTT
CASTARQNSGKGTNRPQHF
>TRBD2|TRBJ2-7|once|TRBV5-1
TGCGCCAGCAGCTCAGGACTAGCGGGAGGGCAGCAGTACTTC
CASSSGLAGGQQYF
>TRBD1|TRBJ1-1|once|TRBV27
TGTGCCAGCGCCGACAGGGGCCAAAAAATTAACACTGAAGCTTTCTTT
CASADRGQKINTEAFF
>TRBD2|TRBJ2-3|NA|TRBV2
TGTGCCAGCAGTGCAGCGGGAGGGGGAGATACGCAGTATTTT
CASSAAGGGDTQYF
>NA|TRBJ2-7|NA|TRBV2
TGTGCCAGCACTGGCGGGACGGGTTCGCGAGAGCAGTACTTC
CASTGGTGSREQYF
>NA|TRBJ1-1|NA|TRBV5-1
TGCGCCAGCAGCTTGGGTAGGAGCCTTGAAGCTTTCTTT
CASSLGRSLEAFF
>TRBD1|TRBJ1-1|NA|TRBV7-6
TGTGCCAGCAGCAGCTTAAACAGGGGAGACACTGAAGCTTTCTTT
CASSSLNRGDTEAFF
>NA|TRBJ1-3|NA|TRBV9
TGTGCCAGCAGCGTAGCTGCTCGGAGCTCTGGAAACACCATATATTTT
CASSVAARSSGNTIYF
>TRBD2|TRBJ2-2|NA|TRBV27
TGTGCCAGCAGTCAATCAGGGCGGGGGAACGGGGAGCTGTTTTTT
CASSQSGRGNGELFF
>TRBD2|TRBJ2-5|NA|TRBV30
TGTGCCTGGAAGCGATCGAAGGACAGTCGGGAGGGGACCCAGTACTTC
CAWKRSKDSREGTQYF
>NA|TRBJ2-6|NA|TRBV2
TGTGCCAGCAGTGATACAGCCTCTGGGGCCAACGTCCTGACTTTC
CASSDTASGANVLTF
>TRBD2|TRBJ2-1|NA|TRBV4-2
TGTGCCAGCAGCCGCGCGGGGGGACGCAATGAGCAGTTCTTC
CASSRAGGRNEQFF
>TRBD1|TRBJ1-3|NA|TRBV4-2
TGTGCCAGCAGCCCACGACAGGGTGACACCATATATTTT
CASSPRQGDTIYF
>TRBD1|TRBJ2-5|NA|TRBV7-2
TGTGCCAGCAGCTTAGGAGGGACAGGAGGAGTAAGGACCCAGTACTTC
CASSLGGTGGVRTQYF
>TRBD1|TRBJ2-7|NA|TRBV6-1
TGTGCCAGCAGTGAATGGGACAGGGAACCCGAGCAGTACTTC
CASSEWDREPEQYF
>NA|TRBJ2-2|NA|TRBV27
TGTGCCAGCAGTTTACGAGGGAGAGACAAGACCGGGGAGCTGTTTTTT
CASSLRGRDKTGELFF
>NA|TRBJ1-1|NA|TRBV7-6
TGTGCCAGCAGCTTAGACTTTAACACTGAAGCTTTCTTT
CASSLDFNTEAFF
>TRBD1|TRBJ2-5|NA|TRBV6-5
TGTGCCAGCAGTTACTCGGGGACAGGGGGACGAGAGACCCAGTACTTC
CASSYSGTGGRETQYF
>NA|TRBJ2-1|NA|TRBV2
TGTGCCACTACCAGACAGGTGGGCTACAATGAGCAGTTCTTC
CATTRQVGYNEQFF
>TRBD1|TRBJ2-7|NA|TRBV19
TGTGCCAGTAGTATATACCAGGGGGCAACCTACGAGCAGTACTTC
CASSIYQGATYEQYF
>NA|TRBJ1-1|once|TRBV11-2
TGTGCCAGCAGCCTGCGGACAAGGCCTATGAACACTGAAGCTTTCTTT
CASSLRTRPMNTEAFF
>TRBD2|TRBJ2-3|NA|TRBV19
TGTGCCAGTAGAAGTCGGGGGGGGACAGATACGCAGTATTTT
CASRSRGGTDTQYF
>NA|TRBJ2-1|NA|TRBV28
TGTGCCAGCAGCCCGGACTGGCGGAGAGGGAATGAGCAGTTCTTC
CASSPDWRRGNEQFF
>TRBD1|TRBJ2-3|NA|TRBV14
TGTGCCAGCAGCCACGACAGGGCAGCCTACACAGATACGCAGTATTTT
CASSHDRAAYTDTQYF
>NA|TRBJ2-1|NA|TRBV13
TGTGCCAGCAGCTGGGGACTTGATAACAATGAGCAGTTCTTC
CASSWGLDNNEQFF
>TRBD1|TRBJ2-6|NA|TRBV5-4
TGTGCCAGCAGCTTGAGGGGACAGGCCCCGAGCTCTGGGGCCAACGTCCTGACTTTC
CASSLRGQAPSSGANVLTF
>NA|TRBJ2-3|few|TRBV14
TGTGCCAGCAGCAAAGTGTCGGGGGTGGATACGCAGTATTTT
CASSKVSGVDTQYF
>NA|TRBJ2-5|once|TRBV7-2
TGTGCCAGCAGCCCGCCTCTGGGCCGAGAGACCCAGTACTTC
CASSPPLGRETQYF
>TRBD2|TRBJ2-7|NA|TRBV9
TGTGCCAGCAGCGGAGCTAGCGGCTACGCCTACGAGCAGTACTTC
CASSGASGYAYEQYF
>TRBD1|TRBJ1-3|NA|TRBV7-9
TGTGCCAGCACCACCCTGGGGGACAGGAGCCTCTCTGGAAACACCATATATTTT
CASTTLGDRSLSGNTIYF
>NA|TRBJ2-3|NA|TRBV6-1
TGTGCCAGCAGTGAAACGGACTCAGATACGCAGTATTTT
CASSETDSDTQYF